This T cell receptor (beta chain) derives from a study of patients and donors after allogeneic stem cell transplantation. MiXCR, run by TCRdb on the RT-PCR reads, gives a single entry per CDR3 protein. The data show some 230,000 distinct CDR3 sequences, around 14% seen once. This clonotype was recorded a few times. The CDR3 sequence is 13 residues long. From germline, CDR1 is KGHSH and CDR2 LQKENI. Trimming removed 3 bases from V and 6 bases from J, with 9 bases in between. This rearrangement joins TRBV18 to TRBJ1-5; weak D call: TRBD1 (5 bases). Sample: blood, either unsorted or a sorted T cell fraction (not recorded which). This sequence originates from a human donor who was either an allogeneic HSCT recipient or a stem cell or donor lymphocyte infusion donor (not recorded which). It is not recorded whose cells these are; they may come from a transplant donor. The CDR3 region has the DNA TGTGCCAGCTCACCCGGCCAGGGTCAGCCCCAGCATTTT. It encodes CASSPGQGQPQHF. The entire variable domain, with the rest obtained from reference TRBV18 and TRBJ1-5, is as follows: NAGVMQNPRHLVRRRGQEARLRCSPMKGHSHVYWYRQLPEEGLKFMVYLQKENIIDESGMPKERFSAEFPKEGPSILRIQQVVRGDSAAYFCASSPGQGQPQHFGDGTRLSIL.